This T cell receptor (beta chain) was documented in a study of early T cells in non-severe SARS-CoV-2 infection. In this sample, this clonotype turned up a few times. In the library, individual cDNA molecules carried attached unique molecular identifiers. Using its own MiXCR run on the 5' RACE reads, TCRdb lists one record per CDR3 protein. The table includes 55,000 to 70,000 distinct CDR3 sequences, 3.5% to 6% detected once. The length of the CDR3 is 13 residues. V dropped 6 bases and J dropped 2 bases, with 9 bases sitting between them. The germline gives CDR1 MNHEY, CDR2 SVGEGT. The specimen comprised whole blood, sampled at baseline. The V and J genes are TRBV6-2 or TRBV6-3 and TRBJ2-3, with no clear D. The TCR comes from an adult who was a healthcare worker with PCR-confirmed SARS-CoV-2 infection or an uninfected control (not recorded which). The donor label of this sample is uncertain. In DNA form, the CDR3 reads TGTGCCAGCAGAGGGCCTTTCACAGATACGCAGTATTTT. Protein product: CASRGPFTDTQYF.